This TCR beta chain derives from a study of technical replicates of blood from a handful of donors. Germline V gene data show CDR1 as LNHNV and CDR2 as YYDKDF (reference sequence). The CDR3 is 14 amino acids. The ends were cut back, 0 bases at V and 0 bases at J, with 3 bases in the middle. Profiled with immunoSEQ multiplex PCR; TCRdb holds only in-frame clones, not every one. The data hold around 83,000 clones, with 85% to 95% observed a single time. V usage is TRBV15 and J usage is TRBJ2-4; no reliable D call. This receptor was obtained from a human donor in good health. Sequencing used T cells isolated from PBMCs. CDR3 nucleotide sequence: TGTGCCACCAGCAGAGATCTAGCCAAAAACATTCAGTACTTC. Encoded protein: CATSRDLAKNIQYF.